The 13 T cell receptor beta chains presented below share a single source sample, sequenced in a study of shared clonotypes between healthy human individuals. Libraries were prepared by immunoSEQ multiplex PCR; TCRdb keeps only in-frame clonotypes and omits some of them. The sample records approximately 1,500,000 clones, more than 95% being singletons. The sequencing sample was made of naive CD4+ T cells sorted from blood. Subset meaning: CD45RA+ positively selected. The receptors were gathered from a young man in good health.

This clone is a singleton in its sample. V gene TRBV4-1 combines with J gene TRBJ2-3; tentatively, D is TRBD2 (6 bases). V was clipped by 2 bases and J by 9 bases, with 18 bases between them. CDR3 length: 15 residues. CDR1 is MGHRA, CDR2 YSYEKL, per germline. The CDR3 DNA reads TGCGCCAGCAGCCAATTTTACTTCTGGGACTCCACGCAGTATTTT. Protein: CASSQFYFWDSTQYF.

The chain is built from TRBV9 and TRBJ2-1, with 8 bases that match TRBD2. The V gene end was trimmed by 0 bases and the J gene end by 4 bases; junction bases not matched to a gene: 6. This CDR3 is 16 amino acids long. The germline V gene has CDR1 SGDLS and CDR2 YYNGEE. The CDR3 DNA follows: TGTGCCAGCAGCGTAGATATAGTAGCGGGATACAATGAGCAGTTCTTC. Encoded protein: CASSVDIVAGYNEQFF. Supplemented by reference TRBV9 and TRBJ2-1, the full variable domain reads DSGVTQTPKHLITATGQRVTLRCSPRSGDLSVYWYQQSLDQGLQFLIQYYNGEERAKGNILERFSAQQFPDLHSELNLSSLELGDSALYFCASSVDIVAGYNEQFFGPGTRLTVL.

This CDR3 is CASSEWASGMGNTGELFF. CDR3 in DNA: TGTGCCAGCAGTGAATGGGCTAGCGGGATGGGGAACACCGGGGAGCTGTTTTTT. The chain recombines TRBV25-1 with TRBJ2-2; 9 bases are shared with TRBD2. Per germline, CDR1 MGHDK and CDR2 SYGVNS. The CDR3 covers 18 residues. V dropped 1 base and J dropped 1; count of bases not matched to a gene: 7.

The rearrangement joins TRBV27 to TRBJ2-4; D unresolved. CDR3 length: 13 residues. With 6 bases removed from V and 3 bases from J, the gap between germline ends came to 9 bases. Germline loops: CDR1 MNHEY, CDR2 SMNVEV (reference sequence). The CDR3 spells CASSLSNKNIQYF. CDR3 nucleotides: TGTGCCAGCAGCCTCTCCAACAAAAACATTCAGTACTTC.

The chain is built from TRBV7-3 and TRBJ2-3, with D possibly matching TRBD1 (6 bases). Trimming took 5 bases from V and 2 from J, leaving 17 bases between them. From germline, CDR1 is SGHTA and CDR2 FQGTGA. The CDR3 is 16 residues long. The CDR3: CASSPTGTRNTDTQYF. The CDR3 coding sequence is TGTGCCAGCAGCCCGACCGGGACACGGAACACAGATACGCAGTATTTT.

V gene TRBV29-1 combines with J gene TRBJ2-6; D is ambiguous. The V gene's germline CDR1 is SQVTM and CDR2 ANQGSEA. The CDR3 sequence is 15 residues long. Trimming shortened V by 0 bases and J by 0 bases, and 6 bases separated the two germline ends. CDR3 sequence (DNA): TGCAGCGTTGAAGAGGCGGCCTCTGGGGCCAACGTCCTGACTTTC. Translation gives CSVEEAASGANVLTF.

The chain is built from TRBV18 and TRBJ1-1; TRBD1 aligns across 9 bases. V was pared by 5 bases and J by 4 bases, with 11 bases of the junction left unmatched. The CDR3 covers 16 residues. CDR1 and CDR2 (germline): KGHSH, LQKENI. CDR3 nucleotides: TGTGCCAGCTCATTAACCGGGACAGGGTATGGCACTGAAGCTTTCTTT. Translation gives CASSLTGTGYGTEAFF.

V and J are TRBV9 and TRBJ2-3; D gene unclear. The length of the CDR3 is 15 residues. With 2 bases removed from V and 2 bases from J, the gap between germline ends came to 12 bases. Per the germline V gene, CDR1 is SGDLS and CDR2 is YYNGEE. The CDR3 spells CASSVIDGSTDTQYF. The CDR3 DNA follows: TGTGCCAGCAGCGTCATCGACGGATCCACAGATACGCAGTATTTT.

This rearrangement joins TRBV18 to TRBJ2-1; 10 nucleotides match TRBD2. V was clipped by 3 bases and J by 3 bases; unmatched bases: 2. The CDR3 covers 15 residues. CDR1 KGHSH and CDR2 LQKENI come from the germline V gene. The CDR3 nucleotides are TGTGCCAGCTCACCGGGACTAGCGCACTACAATGAGCAGTTCTTC. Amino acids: CASSPGLAHYNEQFF.

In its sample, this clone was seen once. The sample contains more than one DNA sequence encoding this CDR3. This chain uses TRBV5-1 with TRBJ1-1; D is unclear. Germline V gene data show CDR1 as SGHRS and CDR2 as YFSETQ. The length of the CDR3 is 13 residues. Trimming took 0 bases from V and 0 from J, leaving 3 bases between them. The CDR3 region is CASSLDLNTEAFF. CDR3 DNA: TGCGCCAGCAGCTTGGATCTGAACACTGAAGCTTTCTTT.

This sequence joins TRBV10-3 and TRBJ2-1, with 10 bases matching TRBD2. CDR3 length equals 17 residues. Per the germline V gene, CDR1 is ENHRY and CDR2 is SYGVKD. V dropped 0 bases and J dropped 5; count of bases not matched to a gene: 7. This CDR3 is CAISESFSLAGDNEQFF. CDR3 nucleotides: TGTGCCATCAGTGAGTCCTTCTCGCTAGCGGGAGACAATGAGCAGTTCTTC.

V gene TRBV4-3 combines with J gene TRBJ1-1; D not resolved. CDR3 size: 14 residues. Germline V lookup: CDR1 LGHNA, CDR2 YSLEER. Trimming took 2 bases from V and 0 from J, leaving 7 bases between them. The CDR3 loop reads CASSQTRVNTEAFF. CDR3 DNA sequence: TGCGCCAGCAGCCAAACGAGGGTGAACACTGAAGCTTTCTTT.

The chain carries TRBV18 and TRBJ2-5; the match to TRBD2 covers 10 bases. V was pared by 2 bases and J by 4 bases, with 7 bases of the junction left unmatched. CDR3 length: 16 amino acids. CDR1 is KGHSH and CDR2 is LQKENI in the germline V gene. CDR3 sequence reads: CASSPRAGGPGETQYF. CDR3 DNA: TGTGCCAGCTCACCAAGAGCGGGAGGGCCCGGAGAGACCCAGTACTTC.